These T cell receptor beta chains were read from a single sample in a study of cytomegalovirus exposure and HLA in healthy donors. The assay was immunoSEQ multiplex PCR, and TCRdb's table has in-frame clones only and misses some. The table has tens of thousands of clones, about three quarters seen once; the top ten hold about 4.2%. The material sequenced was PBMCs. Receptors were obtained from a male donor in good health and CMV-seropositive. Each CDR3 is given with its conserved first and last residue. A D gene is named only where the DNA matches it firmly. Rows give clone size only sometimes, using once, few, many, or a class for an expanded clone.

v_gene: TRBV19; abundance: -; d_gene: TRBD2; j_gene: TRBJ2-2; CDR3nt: TGTGCCAGTAGCAAGACTAGCTTCGACACCGGGGAGCTGTTTTTT; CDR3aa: CASSKTSFDTGELFF
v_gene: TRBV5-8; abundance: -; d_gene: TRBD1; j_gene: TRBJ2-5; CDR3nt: TGTGCCAGCAGCCCGACTGGACAGGGGGCGGAGACCCAGTACTTC; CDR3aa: CASSPTGQGAETQYF
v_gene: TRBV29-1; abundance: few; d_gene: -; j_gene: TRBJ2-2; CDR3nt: TGCAGCGTCGCCCAAACAGGGAACACCGGGGAGCTGTTTTTT; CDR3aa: CSVAQTGNTGELFF
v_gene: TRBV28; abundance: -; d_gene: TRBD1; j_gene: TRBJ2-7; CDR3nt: TGTGCCAGCAGGATGGGGGACAGGGTTTACGAGCAGTACTTC; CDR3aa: CASRMGDRVYEQYF
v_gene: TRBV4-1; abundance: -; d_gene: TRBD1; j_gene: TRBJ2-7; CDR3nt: TGCGCCAGCAGCCAGGGGGACAGACACGAGCAGTACTTC; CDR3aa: CASSQGDRHEQYF
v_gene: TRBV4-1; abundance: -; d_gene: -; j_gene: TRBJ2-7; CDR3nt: TGCGCCAGCAGCCAAGGAACAGGCTACGAGCAGTACTTC; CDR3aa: CASSQGTGYEQYF
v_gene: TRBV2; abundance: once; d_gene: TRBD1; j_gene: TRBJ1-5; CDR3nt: TGTGCCAGCAGTGGACAGGGGGGTAGCAATCAGCCCCAGCATTTT; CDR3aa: CASSGQGGSNQPQHF
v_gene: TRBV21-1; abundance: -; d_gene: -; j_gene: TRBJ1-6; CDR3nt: TGTGCCAGCAGCAATTTGAGTTATGCGAGGAGGTACTCCTATAATTCACCCCTCCACTTT; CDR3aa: CASSNLSYARRYSYNSPLHF
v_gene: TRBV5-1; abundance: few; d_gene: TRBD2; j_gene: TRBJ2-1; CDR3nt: TGCGCCAGCAGCCCCCTAGCGGGATCCTACAATGAGCAGTTCTTC; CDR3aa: CASSPLAGSYNEQFF
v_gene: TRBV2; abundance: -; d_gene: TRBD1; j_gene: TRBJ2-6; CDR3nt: TGTGCCAGCAGTGACGCAGGGGGCTCTGGGGCCAACGTCCTGACTTTC; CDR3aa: CASSDAGGSGANVLTF
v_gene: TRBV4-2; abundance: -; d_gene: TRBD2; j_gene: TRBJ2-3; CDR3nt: TGTGCCAGCAGCCAAAAGACTAGCGGGAGCGCAGATACGCAGTATTTT; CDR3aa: CASSQKTSGSADTQYF
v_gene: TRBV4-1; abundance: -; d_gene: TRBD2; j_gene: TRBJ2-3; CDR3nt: TGCGCCAGCAGCCAAGGGACTAGCGGATTCACAGATACGCAGTATTTT; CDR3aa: CASSQGTSGFTDTQYF
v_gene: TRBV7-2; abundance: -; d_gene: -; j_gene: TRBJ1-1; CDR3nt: TGTGCCAGCAGCTTAGGTCAGGGGCACACTGAAGCTTTCTTT; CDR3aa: CASSLGQGHTEAFF
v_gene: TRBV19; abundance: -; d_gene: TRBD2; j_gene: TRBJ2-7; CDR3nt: TGTGCCAGTAGGTCCCTCGCGGGAGGAGATGAGCAGTACTTC; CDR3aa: CASRSLAGGDEQYF
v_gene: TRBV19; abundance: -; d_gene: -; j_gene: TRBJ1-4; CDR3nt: TGTGCCAGTAGGCAGCCGCGGGGGGAAAAACTGTTTTTT; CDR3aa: CASRQPRGEKLFF
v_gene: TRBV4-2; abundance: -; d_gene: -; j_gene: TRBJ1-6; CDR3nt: TGTGCCAGCAGCCAAGTAGTCAGCAGGGATAATTCACCCCTCCACTTT; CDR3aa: CASSQVVSRDNSPLHF
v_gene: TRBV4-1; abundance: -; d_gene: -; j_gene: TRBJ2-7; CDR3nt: TGCGCCAGCAGCGAAGGAGGAGTTGTCGAGCAGTACTTC; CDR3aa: CASSEGGVVEQYF
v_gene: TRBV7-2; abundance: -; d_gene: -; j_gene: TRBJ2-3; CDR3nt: TGTGCCAGCAGCTTAGAGCGGACTCACACAGATACGCAGTATTTT; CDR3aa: CASSLERTHTDTQYF
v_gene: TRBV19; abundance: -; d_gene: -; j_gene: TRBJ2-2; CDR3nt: TGTGCCAGTCTTGCTCAGGATATGAACACCGGGGAGCTGTTTTTT; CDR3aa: CASLAQDMNTGELFF
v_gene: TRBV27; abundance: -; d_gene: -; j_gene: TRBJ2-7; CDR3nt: TGTGCCAGCAGCCCTTTGGTCAGTCGTACCCTCTACGAGCAGTACTTC; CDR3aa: CASSPLVSRTLYEQYF
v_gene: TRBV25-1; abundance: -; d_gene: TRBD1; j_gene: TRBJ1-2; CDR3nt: TGTGCCAGCAGTCGGGGGACAGGATCGAACTATGGCTACACCTTC; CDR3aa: CASSRGTGSNYGYTF
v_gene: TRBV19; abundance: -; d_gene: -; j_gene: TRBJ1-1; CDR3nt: TGTGCCAGTACCCGACAGATGAACACTGAAGCTTTCTTT; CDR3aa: CASTRQMNTEAFF
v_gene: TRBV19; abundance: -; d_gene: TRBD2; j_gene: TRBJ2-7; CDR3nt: TGTGCCAGTAGCCGGAGCGGGACGAACCCCTACGAGCAGTACTTC; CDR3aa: CASSRSGTNPYEQYF
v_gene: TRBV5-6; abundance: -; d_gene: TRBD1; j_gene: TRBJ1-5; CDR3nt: TGTGCCAGCAGCTTTTACGACAGGGTTGTCGATCAGCCCCAGCATTTT; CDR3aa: CASSFYDRVVDQPQHF
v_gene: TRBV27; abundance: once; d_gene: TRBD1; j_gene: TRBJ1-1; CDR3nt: TGTGCCAGCAGTCCAGGGACAGGGACGGGGGCTGAAGCTTTCTTT; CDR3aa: CASSPGTGTGAEAFF
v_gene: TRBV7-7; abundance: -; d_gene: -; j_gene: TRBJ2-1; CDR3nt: TGTGCCAGCAGCTCGTCTAGGAGCTCCTACAATGAGCAGTTCTTC; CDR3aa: CASSSSRSSYNEQFF
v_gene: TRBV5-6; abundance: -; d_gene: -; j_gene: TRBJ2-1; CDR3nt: TGTGCCAGCAGCCCAGGGAACAATGAGCAGTTCTTC; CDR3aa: CASSPGNNEQFF
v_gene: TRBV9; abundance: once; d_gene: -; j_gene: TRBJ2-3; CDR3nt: TGTGCCAGCAGCCCCTCCACAGATACGCAGTATTTT; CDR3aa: CASSPSTDTQYF
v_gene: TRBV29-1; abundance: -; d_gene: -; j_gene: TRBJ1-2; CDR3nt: TGCAGCGTTGATACAGCCACGGGGGGCTACACCTTC; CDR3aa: CSVDTATGGYTF
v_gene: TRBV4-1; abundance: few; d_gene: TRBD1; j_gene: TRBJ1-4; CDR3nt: TGCGCCAGCAGCCCGTTGGACAGGGGGGGGGAAAAACTGTTTTTT; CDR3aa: CASSPLDRGGEKLFF
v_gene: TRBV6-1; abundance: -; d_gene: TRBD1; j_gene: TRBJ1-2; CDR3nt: TGTGCCAGCAGCGGGACAGGACCTCTCTATGGCTACACCTTC; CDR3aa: CASSGTGPLYGYTF
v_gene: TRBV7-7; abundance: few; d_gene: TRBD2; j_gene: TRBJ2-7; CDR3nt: TGTGCCAGCAGCTTAGCTGGCGGGAGTTACGAGCAGTACTTC; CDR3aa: CASSLAGGSYEQYF
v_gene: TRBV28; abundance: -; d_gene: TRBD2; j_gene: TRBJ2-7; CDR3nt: TGTGCCAGCAGCTCCGCGGCGGGGGACTACGAGCAGTACTTC; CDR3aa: CASSSAAGDYEQYF
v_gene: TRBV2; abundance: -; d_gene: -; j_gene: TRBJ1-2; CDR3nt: TGTGCCAGCAGTCCTCCCAGTGGGCACTTCTATGGCTACACCTTC; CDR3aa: CASSPPSGHFYGYTF
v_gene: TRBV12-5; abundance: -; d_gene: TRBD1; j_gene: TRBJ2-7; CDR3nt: TGTGCTAGTGGTTTGGTACTAGGACAGGCAAGTCGCCACAAGCAGTACTTC; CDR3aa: CASGLVLGQASRHKQYF
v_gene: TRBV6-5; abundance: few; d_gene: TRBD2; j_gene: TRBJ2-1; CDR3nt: TGTGCCAGCAGACCACTAGCGGGGGGATACAATGAGCAGTTCTTC; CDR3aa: CASRPLAGGYNEQFF
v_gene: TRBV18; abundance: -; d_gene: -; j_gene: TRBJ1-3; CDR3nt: TGTGCCAGCTCACAAGGATACAGACCCTCTGGAAACACCATATATTTT; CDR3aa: CASSQGYRPSGNTIYF
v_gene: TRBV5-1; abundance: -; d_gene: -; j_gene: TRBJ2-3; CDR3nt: TGCGCCAGCAGCTTTTCCGACTTTACAGATACGCAGTATTTT; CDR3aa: CASSFSDFTDTQYF
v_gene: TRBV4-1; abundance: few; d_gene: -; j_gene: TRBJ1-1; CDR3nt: TGCGCCAGCAGCCAAGATCCGGGACAACTAAAAAGTATGAACACTGAAGCTTTCTTT; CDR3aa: CASSQDPGQLKSMNTEAFF
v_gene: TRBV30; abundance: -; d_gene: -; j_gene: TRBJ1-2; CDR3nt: TGTGCCTGGAGTGCCCTCGGGTCCGGCGGAGGCTACACCTTC; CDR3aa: CAWSALGSGGGYTF
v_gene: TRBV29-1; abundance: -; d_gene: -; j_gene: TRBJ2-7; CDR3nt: TGCAGCGTGGGGTGGGGGGACGCCTACGAGCAGTACTTC; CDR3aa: CSVGWGDAYEQYF
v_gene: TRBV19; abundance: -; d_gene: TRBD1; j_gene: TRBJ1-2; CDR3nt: TGTGCCAGTACCTTCCGACAGGGGATTAATGGCTACACCTTC; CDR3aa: CASTFRQGINGYTF
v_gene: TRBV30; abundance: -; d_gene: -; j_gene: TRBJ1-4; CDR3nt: TGTGCCGGGATGATTGGAGGAGGTAATGAAAAACTGTTTTTT; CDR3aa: CAGMIGGGNEKLFF
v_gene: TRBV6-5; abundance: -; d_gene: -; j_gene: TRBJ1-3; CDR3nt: TGTGCCAGCAGTTACCAGGGCTCGGAAGGAAACACCATATATTTT; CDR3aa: CASSYQGSEGNTIYF
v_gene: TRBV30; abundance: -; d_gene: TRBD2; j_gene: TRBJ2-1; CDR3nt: TGTGCCAGGGGACTAGCGGGCATCACCTCCTACAATGAGCAGTTCTTC; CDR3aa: CARGLAGITSYNEQFF
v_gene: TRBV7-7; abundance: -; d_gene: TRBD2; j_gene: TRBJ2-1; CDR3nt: TGTGCCAGCAGCGGAGGGACTAGCGGACTCAATGAGCAGTTCTTC; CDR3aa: CASSGGTSGLNEQFF
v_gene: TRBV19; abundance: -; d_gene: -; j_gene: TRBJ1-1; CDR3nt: TGTGCCAGTAGTCTGGTGGGGCTTTACACTGAAGCTTTCTTT; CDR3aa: CASSLVGLYTEAFF
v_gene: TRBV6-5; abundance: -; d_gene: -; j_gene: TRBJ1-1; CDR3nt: TGTGCCAGCAGTTCAAACCAACTAAACACTGAAGCTTTCTTT; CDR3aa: CASSSNQLNTEAFF
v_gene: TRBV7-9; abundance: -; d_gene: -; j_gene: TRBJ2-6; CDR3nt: TGTGCCAGCAGCTCCCTCGGACTGAACTCTGGGGCCAACGTCCTGACTTTC; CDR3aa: CASSSLGLNSGANVLTF
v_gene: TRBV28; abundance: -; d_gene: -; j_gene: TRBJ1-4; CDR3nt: TGTGCCAGCAGCCCTATACAGCAAGAAAATGAAAAACTGTTTTTT; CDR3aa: CASSPIQQENEKLFF
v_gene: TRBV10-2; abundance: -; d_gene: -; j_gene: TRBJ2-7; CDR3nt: TGCGCCAGAAGGGTGGGGCAGGGCGATGTATATAGCTCCTACGAGCAGTACTTC; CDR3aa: CARRVGQGDVYSSYEQYF
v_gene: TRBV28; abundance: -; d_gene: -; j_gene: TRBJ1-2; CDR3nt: TGTGCCATCCAGGGTATCCCTCTTTATGGCTACACCTTC; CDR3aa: CAIQGIPLYGYTF
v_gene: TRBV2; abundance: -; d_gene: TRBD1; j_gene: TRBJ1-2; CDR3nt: TGTGCCAGCAGTCACCCCCGGGACAGGGGGCGTCTTAACTATGGCTACACCTTC; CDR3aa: CASSHPRDRGRLNYGYTF
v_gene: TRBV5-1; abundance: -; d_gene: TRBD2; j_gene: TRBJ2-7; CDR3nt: TGCGCCAGCAGCCCTGCGACTAGCGGGGATACCTACGAGCAGTACTTC; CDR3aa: CASSPATSGDTYEQYF